These 11 T cell receptor beta chains originate from one sample sequenced in a study of blood T cells in healthy people across ages. Then a second PCR, running roughly 7 to 11 cycles, was carried out with a sample-barcoded 5' primer and a J-beta primer mix. TCRdb ran MiXCR on the 5' RACE reads and lists one entry per CDR3 protein. The repertoire holds 1.5 million to 2 million distinct CDR3 sequences, with around half as singletons. Sequencing was performed on blood. The receptors derive from a middle-aged woman in good health.

Of note for this clonotype: Compared with germline, one end of the junction differs, possibly owing to a read error. The chain combines TRBV7-9 with TRBJ2-5, with D tentatively TRBD1 (6 bases). The CDR3 is 15 amino acids. Germline assignment: CDR1 SEHNR and CDR2 FQNEAQ (reference sequence). The CDR3 loop reads CASSPDGTPKETQYF. In nucleotides, the CDR3 is TGTGCCAGCAGCCCCGACGGGACACCTAAAGAGACCCAGTATTTC.

This clonotype turned up a few times. The chain combines TRBV3-1 with TRBJ2-5, with D perhaps TRBD2 (5 bases). CDR1 is LGHDT, CDR2 YNNKEL, per germline (reference sequence). This CDR3 is 15 amino acids long. The V gene lost 4 bases and the J gene lost 1 base, with 13 bases spanning the gap. The CDR3 sequence: CASSLPSTFQETQYF. As DNA, the CDR3 is TGTGCCAGCAGCCTTCCTAGCACCTTCCAAGAGACCCAGTACTTC.

This clonotype was seen a handful of times. With only one base between it and a far larger clone, this is likely a read error. The chain links TRBV7-9 to TRBJ2-5, with D unresolved. Germline CDR1 reads SEHNR; CDR2 reads FQNEAQ (reference sequence). Trimming took off 2 bases at V and 6 bases at J, with 1 base between the two ends. The CDR3 covers 10 residues. This CDR3 reads CASSLQTQYF. As DNA, the CDR3 is TGTGCCAGCAGCTTACAGACCCAGTACTTC.

The chain joins TRBV7-2 to TRBJ2-1; 10 positions agree with TRBD2. The V and J ends lost 5 bases and 1 base, in that order; junction bases with no gene match: 8. Germline CDR1 SGHTA, CDR2 FQGNSA. The CDR3 loop spans 17 amino acids. Here the CDR3 reads CASSPHSGGYSYNEQFF. The CDR3 DNA sequence: TGTGCCAGCAGCCCCCATAGCGGGGGGTATTCCTACAATGAGCAGTTCTTC.

The J gene is TRBJ2-5, the V gene TRBV12-3 or TRBV12-4; no definite D call. The V end was cut by 3 bases, the J end by 5 bases, with 10 bases between. The CDR3 has 13 amino acids. The CDR3 region has the DNA TGTGCCAGCAGTTTCGTGGGTGGGGAGACCCAGTACTTC. It encodes CASSFVGGETQYF.

Worth noting for this clonotype: A read error may account for a junction end that differs from germline. This chain connects TRBV12-3 or TRBV12-4 to TRBJ1-2; D uncertain. This CDR3 has 12 amino acids. CDR3 DNA: TGTGCCAGTAGTTTGGGGATACGTGGATCCACCTTC. Amino acids: CASSLGIRGSTF.

As DNA, the CDR3 is TGTGCCAGCAGCCAAGTACTAGCGGGCAATGAGCAGTACTTC. This encodes CASSQVLAGNEQYF. V gene TRBV4-2 combines with J gene TRBJ2-1; TRBD2 agrees at 9 bases. The better agreement between TRBJ2-7 and the DNA end casts doubt on the J call. This CDR3 has 14 residues. Germline V gives CDR1 LGHNA, CDR2 YNFKEQ.

This clonotype was seen at least ten times. Possible read error: a much larger clone is one base away. The chain combines TRBV5-1 with TRBJ2-5; TRBD2 aligns across 11 bases. Germline CDR1 reads SGHRS; CDR2 reads YFSETQ. The CDR3 totals 14 residues. Trimming cost V 5 bases and J 11 bases; bases outside gene matches: 11. CDR3: CASSSGGVRDEQYF. The CDR3 DNA sequence: TGCGCCAGCAGTAGCGGGGGGGTCCGGGATGAGCAGTACTTC.

The chain is built from TRBV15 and TRBJ1-2; a weak D match, TRBD1 (5 bases). The CDR3 has 13 residues. Between the trimmed V and J ends, which lost 3 bases and 4 bases, there was a span of 9 bases. Germline loops: CDR1 LNHNV, CDR2 YYDKDF (reference sequence). This CDR3 reads CATSSGALYGYTF. CDR3 DNA: TGTGCCACCAGCAGCGGGGCTCTCTATGGCTACACCTTC.

The chain links TRBV6-5 to TRBJ1-5, with 9 positions matching TRBD1. V dropped 5 bases and J dropped 0; count of bases not matched to a gene: 14. The CDR3 covers 19 residues. In germline, CDR1 is MNHEY, CDR2 SVGAGI. CDR3 bases: TGTGCCAGCAGTCTATTCGGTGGGACAGGGTTGACTAGCAATCAGCCCCAGCATTTT. Translated: CASSLFGGTGLTSNQPQHF.

This clonotype was detected only a few times. This chain links TRBV7-9 with TRBJ2-3; 8 positions match TRBD2. Germline V gives CDR1 SEHNR, CDR2 FQNEAQ (reference sequence). This CDR3 contains 18 residues. The V gene end was trimmed by 6 bases and the J gene end by 3 bases; junction bases not matched to a gene: 17. CDR3 sequence: CASSTYPGRVAGTDTQYF. The CDR3 DNA is TGTGCCAGCAGTACCTACCCGGGAAGGGTAGCGGGGACAGATACGCAGTATTTT.